The text below deals with one T cell receptor beta chain. Assay: immunoSEQ multiplex PCR; the TCRdb copy retains only in-frame clones and omits some. The table lists some 150,000 clones, 70% to 80% of them singletons. This entry comes from a study of blood T cell repertoires in COVID-19. Across the study: Researchers got acute and convalescent COVID-19 samples from the United States, Italy and Spain. T cells, B-cell-depleted T cells, or PBMCs supplied cDNA or gDNA.

CDR1 is LGHNA and CDR2 is YNFKEQ in the germline V gene. The CDR3 consists of 15 residues. With V trimmed by 3 bases and J by 6 bases, 7 bases remained unmatched. The TCR sequence derives from an elderly woman with active or convalescent COVID-19. The V call is TRBV4-2, the J call TRBJ1-4; 7 bases fit TRBD1. Sequencing used peripheral blood. CDR3 bases: TGTGCCAGCAGCCATCCGGGACAGTCTCATGAAAAACTGTTTTTT. Translation gives CASSHPGQSHEKLFF.